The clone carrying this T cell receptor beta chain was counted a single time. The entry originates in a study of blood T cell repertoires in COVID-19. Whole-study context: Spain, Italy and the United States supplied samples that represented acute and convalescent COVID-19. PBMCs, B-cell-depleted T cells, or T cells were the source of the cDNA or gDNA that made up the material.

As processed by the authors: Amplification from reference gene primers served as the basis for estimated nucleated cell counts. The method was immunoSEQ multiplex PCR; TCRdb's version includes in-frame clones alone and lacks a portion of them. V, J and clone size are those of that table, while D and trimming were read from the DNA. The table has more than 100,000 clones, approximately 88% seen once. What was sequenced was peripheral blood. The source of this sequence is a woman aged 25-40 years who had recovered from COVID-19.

The CDR3 protein is CASSEDPSGEQFF. The CDR3, as DNA: TGTGCCAGCAGCGAGGATCCATCGGGTGAGCAGTTCTTC. The chain has TRBV9 and TRBJ2-1; the D is unclear. Trimming stripped 3 bases from V and 9 bases from J, with 13 bases between. The CDR3 runs 13 residues. Germline V gene lookup returns CDR1 SGDLS and CDR2 YYNGEE.